This T cell receptor beta chain was found in a study of early T cells in non-severe SARS-CoV-2 infection. Study as a whole: RNA in bulk from unsorted whole blood was sequenced, and chains were unpaired. Study-wide results and limits: In VDJdb matching, anti-spike CD8 responses were favored while private and CD4 specificities went missing.

Individually, cDNA molecules had unique molecular identifiers attached to them. From the 5' RACE reads, TCRdb called clonotypes with MiXCR, one entry per CDR3 protein. The data show some 28,000 distinct CDR3 sequences, under 6.5% seen once. This CDR3 region has 17 residues. Trimming at V came to 5 bases and at J to 1 base, leaving 7 bases not matched to a gene. CDR1 SEHNR and CDR2 FQNEAQ come from the germline V gene (reference sequence). Comment on this clonotype: Its antigen is currently unknown.

Sequenced: whole blood. The sequence was collected from an adult who was a healthcare worker with PCR-confirmed SARS-CoV-2 infection or an uninfected control (not recorded which). V gene TRBV7-9 combines with J gene TRBJ2-1; TRBD2 matches at 11 bases. The CDR3 DNA is TGTGCCAGCAGCCCGCTAGCGGGAGGTGGTTCCTACAATGAGCAGTTCTTC. It encodes CASSPLAGGGSYNEQFF.